The rows below give T cell receptor beta chains drawn from one sample of a study of CD4+ T cells in melanoma. Measured with immunoSEQ multiplex PCR; TCRdb has only the in-frame clones, and not every one. This sample has 140,000 or so clones; 92% occur once, and the top ten carry about 1.6%. These receptors all stem from a human donor with melanoma. CDR3s include the opening cysteine and the closing phenylalanine or tryptophan. Each record gives: V gene, J gene, CDR3 protein.

TRBV5-4	TRBJ2-7	CASSSGSAYEQYF
TRBV2	TRBJ2-5	CASSPDREDGETQYF
TRBV29-1	TRBJ2-1	CSALLAGGINNEQFF
TRBV2	TRBJ2-2	CASTGTDLGVGELFF
TRBV9	TRBJ1-4	CASSVGGFLSEKLFF
TRBV5-1	TRBJ2-6	CASRSFTDASSGANVLTF
TRBV11-2	TRBJ2-5	CASSKGLGQETQYF
TRBV7-9	TRBJ1-4	CASSTGQTNEKLFF
TRBV2	TRBJ1-1	CASSEAWVAQGRAFF
TRBV5-1	TRBJ1-4	CASRVGNSNEKLFF
TRBV9	TRBJ1-1	CASSVVGGNTEAFF
TRBV19	TRBJ2-7	CASSKTSGDYEQYF
TRBV5-4	TRBJ1-1	CASTPGMNTEAFF
TRBV27	TRBJ1-2	CASRGPTGGWYYGYTF
TRBV6-5	TRBJ1-1	CASSYSSVTEAFF
TRBV5-8	TRBJ2-3	CASSLNVYTQYF
TRBV7-9	TRBJ1-2	CASSFNPRGDGYTF
TRBV2	TRBJ2-7	CASSVSYEQYF
TRBV19	TRBJ1-5	CASRNEGQGNQPQHF
TRBV7-2	TRBJ1-4	CASSLYSDEKLFF
TRBV5-6	TRBJ2-7	CASSLVSLSASYEQYF
TRBV7-2	TRBJ1-2	CASSLGGDYGYTF